The rows below give T cell receptor beta chains drawn from one sample of a study of T cell clonotyping in hematopoietic cell transplantation. TCRdb's copy holds only in-frame clones and misses some; the assay was immunoSEQ multiplex PCR. This table holds tens of thousands of clones, roughly 96% found once. Sample: peripheral blood mononuclear cells, taken before stem cell transplant. These receptors came from a middle-aged man with chronic myeloid leukemia. Some clones in this sample may be carry-over from other donors' samples. CDR3s include the opening cysteine and the closing phenylalanine or tryptophan. The D gene is left open where the match is weak. Only part of the rows carry a size: once, few, many, or a class if the clone is expanded.

- - 15 TRBJ1-1 TRBV18 CASSPFLDRETEAFF TGTGCCAGCTCACCTTTCCTAGATCGAGAGACTGAAGCTTTCTTT
- - 19 TRBJ1-2 TRBV19 CASSLKAGPSSGLTYGYTF TGTGCCAGTAGTCTAAAAGCCGGCCCGTCCTCGGGCCTCACATATGGCTACACCTTC
TRBD1 - 18 TRBJ2-6 TRBV7-2 CASSRQRTGGRGANVLTF TGTGCCAGCAGCCGCCAGCGGACAGGGGGCAGGGGGGCCAACGTCCTGACTTTC
- - 14 TRBJ1-2 TRBV30 CAWTMDGEVYGYTF TGTGCCTGGACCATGGACGGAGAAGTCTATGGCTACACCTTC
- - 13 TRBJ1-2 TRBV6-6 CASSYGQPYGYTF TGTGCCAGCAGCTACGGACAGCCCTATGGCTACACCTTC
- - 18 TRBJ1-1 TRBV19 CASSIRRGPGQPNTEAFF TGTGCCAGTAGTATACGTCGTGGGCCCGGACAGCCGAACACTGAAGCTTTCTTT
- once 14 TRBJ1-2 TRBV6-5 CASSRTSGNYGYTF TGTGCCAGCAGTAGGACGTCAGGGAACTATGGCTACACCTTC
- - 14 TRBJ1-1 TRBV5-5 CASSLGQANTEAFF TGTGCCAGCAGCTTGGGACAGGCCAACACTGAAGCTTTCTTT
- - 11 TRBJ2-7 TRBV2 CASTRGYEQYF TGTGCCAGCACGAGGGGGTACGAGCAGTACTTC
- - 14 TRBJ1-6 TRBV6-6 CASSLGTDNSPLHF TGTGCCAGCAGTCTAGGGACCGATAATTCACCCCTCCACTTT
- - 17 TRBJ2-3 TRBV4-2 CASSQERGGGGTDTQYF TGTGCCAGCAGCCAAGAAAGAGGGGGTGGGGGCACAGATACGCAGTATTTT
- - 13 TRBJ2-7 TRBV5-1 CASSQDMLYEQYF TGCGCCAGCAGCCAGGACATGCTTTACGAGCAGTACTTC
- - 14 TRBJ1-1 TRBV9 CASSRRGSNTEAFF TGTGCCAGCAGCCGTCGGGGCTCCAACACTGAAGCTTTCTTT
- - 11 TRBJ2-3 TRBV20-1 CSAPRTDTQYF TGCAGTGCTCCCCGAACAGATACGCAGTATTTT
- - 13 TRBJ2-5 TRBV7-3 CASSLAPYETQYF TGTGCCAGCAGCTTAGCCCCCTACGAGACCCAGTACTTC
TRBD2 - 15 TRBJ2-7 TRBV6-5 CASSSPGTSGIEQYF TGTGCCAGCAGTAGCCCCGGGACTAGCGGGATCGAGCAGTACTTC
- - 15 TRBJ2-5 TRBV6-5 CASSYSLINEETQYF TGTGCCAGCAGTTACTCCCTAATTAATGAAGAGACCCAGTACTTC
TRBD1 - 15 TRBJ1-6 TRBV19 CASSISDRGNSPLHF TGTGCCAGTAGTATAAGCGACAGGGGAAATTCACCCCTCCACTTT
TRBD2 - 17 TRBJ2-7 TRBV7-2 CASSLVGLGDRGYEQYF TGTGCCAGCAGCTTAGTCGGACTAGGGGATCGGGGCTACGAGCAGTACTTC
- - 12 TRBJ2-7 TRBV4-2 CASSQDPHEQYF TGTGCCAGCAGCCAAGATCCCCACGAGCAGTACTTC
- - 11 TRBJ1-1 TRBV27 CASSGTLGAFF TGTGCCAGCAGTGGGACCCTCGGAGCTTTCTTT
- - 13 TRBJ1-1 TRBV5-8 CASFPRGTTEAFF TGTGCCAGCTTCCCCAGGGGCACTACTGAAGCTTTCTTT
- - 13 TRBJ1-1 TRBV7-3 CASSLTAGREAFF TGTGCCAGCAGCTTAACTGCGGGGCGCGAGGCTTTCTTT
- - 17 TRBJ2-6 TRBV2 CASSEESMRSGANVLTF TGTGCCAGCAGTGAAGAGTCCATGCGGTCTGGGGCCAACGTCCTGACTTTC
- - 14 TRBJ2-7 TRBV5-5 CASSSLGITHEQYF TGTGCCAGCAGCTCTCTCGGGATTACCCACGAGCAGTACTTC
- once 16 TRBJ1-5 TRBV4-1 CASSQDAGAGNQPQHF TGCGCCAGCAGCCAAGACGCGGGGGCGGGAAATCAGCCCCAGCATTTT
- - 14 TRBJ1-1 TRBV6-5 CASSYSGRGAEAFF TGTGCCAGCAGTTACTCAGGGAGGGGGGCTGAAGCTTTCTTT
- - 14 TRBJ1-2 TRBV6-5 CASSYSERANGYTF TGTGCCAGCAGTTATAGTGAGAGGGCGAATGGCTACACCTTC
- once 12 TRBJ1-1 TRBV7-9 CASSPDEDEAFF TGTGCCAGCAGCCCGGACGAAGATGAAGCTTTCTTT
- - 16 TRBJ2-7 TRBV19 CASSIALGDGSYEQYF TGTGCCAGTAGTATAGCCCTTGGGGACGGATCCTACGAGCAGTACTTC
- - 12 TRBJ2-7 TRBV5-6 CASSLWAYEQYF TGTGCCAGCAGCTTGTGGGCTTACGAGCAGTACTTC
- - 15 TRBJ1-5 TRBV28 CASSSPIESNQPQHF TGTGCCAGCAGTTCCCCCATCGAGAGCAATCAGCCCCAGCATTTT
TRBD2 - 17 TRBJ2-3 TRBV9 CASSPGTSGGAADTQYF TGTGCCAGCAGCCCAGGGACTAGCGGGGGGGCTGCAGATACGCAGTATTTT
TRBD2 - 15 TRBJ2-1 TRBV28 CASSSPIGGYNEQFF TGTGCCAGCAGTTCTCCGATCGGGGGGTACAATGAGCAGTTCTTC
- - 12 TRBJ1-2 TRBV11-2 CASSPPGRGYTF TGTGCCAGCAGCCCTCCGGGGAGGGGCTACACCTTC
- - 14 TRBJ1-1 TRBV6-1 CASTWGRMNTEAFF TGTGCCAGCACCTGGGGCAGAATGAACACTGAAGCTTTCTTT
- - 15 TRBJ2-1 TRBV7-3 CASSYEVVGRNEQFF TGTGCCAGCAGCTACGAGGTAGTCGGTAGAAATGAGCAGTTCTTC
- - 11 TRBJ1-5 TRBV28 CASSQNQPQHF TGTGCCAGCAGTCAAAATCAGCCCCAGCATTTT
TRBD1 - 14 TRBJ1-4 TRBV5-6 CASSPGQNIEKLFF TGTGCCAGCAGCCCGGGACAGAACATTGAAAAACTGTTTTTT
TRBD1 - 15 TRBJ1-1 TRBV7-6 CASSPGTGGNTEAFF TGTGCCAGCAGCCCGGGGACAGGGGGGAACACTGAAGCTTTCTTT
- - 16 TRBJ1-5 TRBV6-5 CASSLGGWRGNQPQHF TGTGCCAGCAGTTTGGGAGGATGGAGGGGTAATCAGCCCCAGCATTTT
TRBD1 - 16 TRBJ1-3 TRBV6-5 CASSYLPGGTGNTIYF TGTGCCAGCAGTTACCTTCCAGGGGGTACTGGAAACACCATATATTTT
- - 13 TRBJ2-3 TRBV2 CASSEGSERAQYF TGTGCCAGCAGTGAAGGGTCAGAGCGGGCGCAGTATTTT
- - 14 TRBJ1-1 TRBV18 CASSLRGGVTEAFF TGTGCCAGCTCACTCCGAGGAGGGGTCACTGAAGCTTTCTTT
TRBD1 - 14 TRBJ1-1 TRBV7-9 CASSKPGQGRYAFF TGTGCCAGCAGCAAACCGGGACAGGGAAGGTATGCTTTCTTT
TRBD1 once 14 TRBJ2-7 TRBV27 CASSLGQGWDEQYF TGTGCCAGCAGTTTGGGACAGGGCTGGGACGAGCAGTACTTC
TRBD1 - 14 TRBJ1-6 TRBV28 CASSRTGGYSPLHF TGTGCCAGCAGTCGGACAGGGGGTTATTCACCCCTCCACTTT
- - 14 TRBJ2-7 TRBV2 CASLLGTSSYEQYF TGTGCCAGCCTTCTCGGAACAAGCTCCTACGAGCAGTACTTC
- - 13 TRBJ1-5 TRBV5-1 CASRRDSNQPQHF TGCGCCAGCAGACGGGATAGCAATCAGCCCCAGCATTTT
- - 14 TRBJ1-4 TRBV7-9 CASTDGTHNEKLFF TGTGCCAGCACCGACGGGACTCATAATGAAAAACTGTTTTTT
- - 13 TRBJ2-2 TRBV5-6 CASSSGGPGELFF TGTGCCAGCAGCTCTGGGGGGCCCGGGGAGCTGTTTTTT
- - 13 TRBJ1-6 TRBV6-6 CASSGDYNSPLHF TGTGCCAGCTCGGGGGACTATAATTCACCCCTCCACTTT
- once 13 TRBJ1-1 TRBV11-3 CASSLRQGTEAFF TGTGCCAGCAGCCTGAGGCAGGGCACTGAAGCTTTCTTT
- once 15 TRBJ1-4 TRBV7-8 CASSLWTGTNEKLFF TGTGCCAGCAGCCTTTGGACCGGTACTAATGAAAAACTGTTTTTT
- - 16 TRBJ2-3 TRBV28 CASSFPRGGVTDTQYF TGTGCCAGCAGTTTCCCCAGGGGGGGGGTCACAGATACGCAGTATTTT
- - 14 TRBJ1-1 TRBV14 CASSPEGRVTEAFF TGTGCCAGCAGCCCCGAGGGAAGAGTCACTGAAGCTTTCTTT
TRBD1 - 13 TRBJ2-7 TRBV19 CASSRQGDIEQYF TGTGCCAGTAGTCGACAGGGGGACATCGAGCAGTACTTC
- - 15 TRBJ2-3 TRBV19 CASRLGEYPSDTQYF TGTGCCAGTAGACTAGGTGAATACCCCTCAGATACGCAGTATTTT